The clone carrying this TCR beta chain was observed a handful of times. This sample stems from a study of T-cell reconstitution after alpha-beta-depleted transplantation in children. TCRbeta library construction was performed incorporating unique molecular identifiers. One entry per CDR3 protein, called by TCRdb with MiXCR from the PCR reads. The sample records some 340,000 distinct CDR3 sequences, 10% being singletons. From germline, CDR1 is DFQATT and CDR2 SNEGSKA (reference sequence). The CDR3 covers 13 residues. Trimming cost V 4 bases and J 14 bases, with 18 bases left between them. The chain recombines TRBV20-1 with TRBJ1-6; possible D gene TRBD1, 6 bases. The sequence derives from a human donor who donated a stem cell graft to a child with acute lymphoblastic leukemia. Sequencing used PBMCs from the stem cell graft donor, obtained from the stem cell graft. The CDR3 DNA is TGCAGTGCTACCGGGGGCTTGGGGACGGCCCTCCACTTT. This gives the protein CSATGGLGTALHF.